The 26 T cell receptor beta chains listed next were all sequenced from one sample in a study of OX40 agonist ivuxolimab in advanced cancers. Only in-frame clones appear in the TCRdb table, and some are missing; sequencing was by immunoSEQ multiplex PCR. Among around 15,000 clones listed, around 77% were seen once. The specimen comprised CD4+ or CD8+ T cells sorted from blood, sampled in a trial of the OX40 agonist ivuxolimab. Every receptor here comes from an adult with an advanced solid tumor such as melanoma, head and neck, liver or kidney cancer.

This clone was seen only once. V is TRBV6-5 and J is TRBJ1-4, with a tentative D call TRBD1 (5 bases). Deletions cut 0 bases from V and 7 bases from J, with 12 bases between. Germline lookup yields CDR1 MNHEY and CDR2 SVGAGI. The CDR3 has 15 amino acids. The CDR3 loop is CASSYSWQGGEKLFF. CDR3 sequence (DNA): TGTGCCAGCAGTTACTCGTGGCAGGGAGGTGAAAAACTGTTTTTT.

V gene TRBV28 combines with J gene TRBJ2-4; 8 bases align to TRBD1. Germline lookup yields CDR1 MDHEN and CDR2 SYDVKM. This CDR3 has 19 amino acids. V trimming: 8 bases; J trimming: 2 bases; junction bases outside the gene matches: 20. The CDR3: CASGETGAARLYTKNIQYF. In nucleotides, the CDR3 is TGTGCCAGCGGGGAGACAGGGGCCGCGCGTTTATATACCAAAAACATTCAGTACTTC.

This chain connects TRBV20-1 to TRBJ2-1, with no clear D. Looked up from germline, CDR1 is DFQATT and CDR2 is SNEGSKA (reference sequence). With 4 bases removed from V and 8 bases from J, the gap between germline ends came to 6 bases. The CDR3 consists of 10 residues. CDR3 sequence reads: CSAISYEQFF. The DNA for the CDR3 is TGCAGTGCTATTTCCTATGAGCAGTTCTTC.

The J gene is TRBJ2-1, the V gene TRBV7-6; no clear D. Trimming shortened V by 2 bases and J by 6 bases, and 14 bases separated the two germline ends. Germline CDR1 is SGHVS and CDR2 is FNYEAQ. The CDR3 totals 15 residues. DNA of the CDR3: TGTGCCAGCAGCTTACTAGACGGCGCTGGCAATGAGCAGTTCTTC. This encodes CASSLLDGAGNEQFF. The complete variable domain, with remaining parts taken from reference TRBV7-6 and TRBJ2-1, reads GAGVSQSPRYKVTKRGQDVALRCDPISGHVSLYWYRQALGQGPEFLTYFNYEAQQDKSGLPNDRFSAERPEGSISTLTIQRTEQRDSAMYRCASSLLDGAGNEQFFGPGTRLTVL.

CDR3 coding DNA: TGTGCCAGCAGCCTCCTGACAGGGGATCAGCCCCAGCATTTT. This translates into CASSLLTGDQPQHF. The chain is built from TRBV28 and TRBJ1-5, with TRBD1 matching over 8 bases. The CDR3 runs to 14 residues. Looked up from germline, CDR1 is MDHEN and CDR2 is SYDVKM. Trimming at V came to 6 bases and at J to 5 bases, leaving 6 bases not matched to a gene.

The rearrangement joins TRBV5-1 to TRBJ2-1, with no clear D. Germline V gene data show CDR1 as SGHRS and CDR2 as YFSETQ. This CDR3 contains 12 residues. V was trimmed by 3 bases and J by 3 bases, leaving 4 bases between them. This CDR3 reads CASSWDYNEQFF. In nucleotides, the CDR3 is TGCGCCAGCAGCTGGGACTACAATGAGCAGTTCTTC.

V and J are TRBV28 and TRBJ2-3, with 9 bases matching TRBD2. Germline V gene data show CDR1 as MDHEN and CDR2 as SYDVKM. With 3 bases clipped from V and 6 bases from J, the junction kept 7 bases outside the gene matches. The CDR3 covers 15 residues. Here the CDR3 reads CASSFLAGGPDTQYF. CDR3 nucleotides: TGTGCCAGCAGTTTTCTCGCGGGAGGGCCGGATACGCAGTATTTT.

The chain employs TRBV25-1 and TRBJ2-1; 8 nucleotides agree with TRBD1. J lost 3 bases, V lost 3 bases, and 1 base had no gene match. CDR1 and CDR2 from the germline V gene are MGHDK and SYGVNS. The length of the CDR3 is 14 residues. CDR3 in amino acids: CASSDGQGYNEQFF. The CDR3 coding sequence is TGTGCCAGCAGTGATGGACAGGGCTACAATGAGCAGTTCTTC.

This clone was seen just once. The gene calls are TRBV13 and TRBJ2-1; D is undetermined. V lost 5 bases to trimming and J lost 7 bases, with 18 bases between them. The germline gives CDR1 PRHDT, CDR2 FYEKMQ (reference sequence). There are 15 residues in the CDR3. This CDR3 is CASSTSNPTRNEQFF. The DNA of the CDR3 is TGTGCCAGCAGCACTTCTAATCCGACCCGGAATGAGCAGTTCTTC.

The chain employs TRBV21-1 and TRBJ2-2. TRBV21-1 constitutes a pseudogene. CDR3 length equals 16 residues. The CDR3 DNA reads TGTGCCAGCAGCAAAGGAGGGGACCGCAACACCGGGGAGCTGTTTTTT. This codes for CASSKGGDRNTGELFF.

The chain carries TRBV5-1 and TRBJ2-5; 8 bases are shared with TRBD1. J gave up 4 bases and V 0 bases, and 11 bases lay outside the gene matches. Germline-derived CDR1 and CDR2 are SGHRS and YFSETQ. This CDR3 comprises 17 residues. For the CDR3, the DNA is TGCGCCAGCAGCTTGGCCCCGAGAGGACAGGGCATAGAGACCCAGTACTTC. Encoded protein: CASSLAPRGQGIETQYF.

The chain couples TRBV2 to TRBJ1-1; perhaps TRBD1 as D (5 bases). The V end lost 3 bases, the J end lost 1 base, and 12 bases lay between the germline ends. The germline CDR1 and CDR2 sequences are SNHLY and FYNNEI. The CDR3 covers 15 residues. The CDR3 spells CASSDIAGWNTEAFF. The DNA for the CDR3 is TGTGCCAGCAGTGATATTGCAGGGTGGAACACTGAAGCTTTCTTT.

This clone was recorded once. The gene calls are TRBV6-5 and TRBJ2-5; D is unclear. Germline CDR1 reads MNHEY; CDR2 reads SVGAGI. This CDR3 comprises 11 residues. Trimming stripped 4 bases from V and 4 bases from J, with 4 bases between. In nucleotides, the CDR3 is TGTGCCAGCAGTTTGGGAGAGACCCAGTACTTC. It codes for CASSLGETQYF.

The chain is built from TRBV25-1 and TRBJ2-1; 7 bases fit TRBD2. V lost 2 bases to trimming and J lost 3 bases; unmatched junction nucleotides: 13. CDR1 and CDR2 from the germline V gene are MGHDK and SYGVNS. The CDR3 has 18 residues. This CDR3 is CASSEKYLGGRGYNEQFF. The CDR3 region has the DNA TGTGCCAGCAGTGAAAAGTACCTCGGCGGGAGAGGCTACAATGAGCAGTTCTTC.

The CDR3 here is CASSLDRVNYGYTF. In DNA form, the CDR3 reads TGCGCCAGCAGCCTGGACAGGGTTAACTATGGCTACACCTTC. The chain recombines TRBV4-1 with TRBJ1-2; TRBD1 agrees at 8 bases. Germline-derived CDR1 and CDR2 are MGHRA and YSYEKL. This CDR3 has 14 amino acids. V was pared by 4 bases and J by 1 base, with 2 bases of the junction left unmatched.

This clone has just a few counts. The CDR3 loop reads CASSPSVQLAGESTTGELFF. Written as DNA, the CDR3 is TGTGCCAGCAGTCCCTCAGTTCAACTAGCGGGAGAATCGACCACCGGGGAGCTGTTTTTT. V usage is TRBV28 and J usage is TRBJ2-2, with TRBD2 matching over 11 bases. After removal of 5 bases from V and 4 bases from J, the junction contained 18 bases not matched to a gene. This CDR3 has 20 amino acids. The germline V gene has CDR1 MDHEN and CDR2 SYDVKM.

The J gene is TRBJ2-3, the V gene TRBV11-2; the match to TRBD2 covers 12 bases. The V gene end was trimmed by 2 bases and the J gene end by 0 bases; junction bases not matched to a gene: 3. Per the germline V gene, CDR1 is SGHAT and CDR2 is FQNNGV. The CDR3 consists of 17 residues. For the CDR3, the DNA is TGTGCCAGCAGCTTAAGGCTAGCGGGAGGGAGCACAGATACGCAGTATTTT. It translates to CASSLRLAGGSTDTQYF.

The rearrangement uses TRBV27 and TRBJ1-6, with 8 bases that match TRBD1. This CDR3 has 15 amino acids. Trimming took 5 bases from V and 13 from J; bases not matched to a gene: 13. Per the germline V gene, CDR1 is MNHEY and CDR2 is SMNVEV (reference sequence). The CDR3 loop is CASSLHGTGITPLHF. The CDR3 nucleotides are TGTGCCAGCAGTCTCCATGGGACAGGCATAACCCCCCTCCACTTT.

The chain links TRBV7-6 to TRBJ2-5, with D possibly being TRBD2 (5 bases). Between the trimmed V and J ends, which lost 5 bases and 4 bases, there was a span of 14 bases. This CDR3 has 14 amino acids. CDR1 is SGHVS, CDR2 FNYEAQ, per germline. The CDR3, as DNA: TGTGCCAGCAGCCCGGGATATATCTCAGAGACCCAGTACTTC. This encodes CASSPGYISETQYF.

The rearrangement links TRBV6-5 to TRBJ2-7; 8 nucleotides line up with TRBD1. From germline, CDR1 is MNHEY and CDR2 SVGAGI. The CDR3 is 13 residues long. Unmatched junction bases numbered 6, after V lost 4 bases and J lost 7 bases. The CDR3 here is CASSWQGAGEQYF. CDR3 nucleotide sequence: TGTGCCAGCAGTTGGCAGGGGGCAGGTGAGCAGTACTTC.

The chain combines TRBV7-2 with TRBJ2-1; no reliable D call. The germline V gene has CDR1 SGHTA and CDR2 FQGNSA. Between the trimmed V and J ends, which lost 4 bases and 9 bases, there was a span of 13 bases. The length of the CDR3 is 13 residues. The CDR3, as DNA: TGTGCCAGCAGCTCGAGTAACTTTCCTGAGCAGTTCTTC. Translating it yields CASSSSNFPEQFF. Based on the CDR3 plus reference TRBV7-2 and TRBJ2-1, the full variable domain is GAGVSQSPSNKVTEKGKDVELRCDPISGHTALYWYRQSLGQGLEFLIYFQGNSAPDKSGLPSDRFSAERTGGSVSTLTIQRTQQEDSAVYLCASSSSNFPEQFFGPGTRLTVL.

The rearrangement links TRBV29-1 to TRBJ1-2; TRBD1 is a possible D gene (5 bases). The germline gives CDR1 SQVTM, CDR2 ANQGSEA. There are 12 residues in the CDR3. V lost 2 bases, J lost 7 bases, and 11 bases lay in between. DNA of the CDR3: TGCAGCGTTGAACGGCAGGGCCCTGGCTACACCTTC. It translates to CSVERQGPGYTF. Filled out from reference TRBV29-1 and TRBJ1-2, the complete variable domain reads SAVISQKPSRDICQRGTSLTIQCQVDSQVTMMFWYRQQPGQSLTLIATANQGSEATYESGFVIDKFPISRPNLTFSTLTVSNMSPEDSSIYLCSVERQGPGYTFGSGTRLTVV.

The CDR3 is CASSLPSLGAGSTDTQYF. Written as DNA, the CDR3 is TGTGCCAGCAGTTTGCCCTCCCTCGGGGCGGGTAGCACAGATACGCAGTATTTT. The chain recombines TRBV7-9 with TRBJ2-3; D is perhaps TRBD1 or TRBD2 (5 bases each). The CDR3 runs to 18 residues. CDR1 and CDR2 (germline): SEHNR, FQNEAQ (reference sequence). V lost 6 bases to trimming and J lost 0 bases, with 22 bases between them.

The CDR3 loop reads CASSYWSDTQYF. CDR3 DNA sequence: TGTGCCAGCAGCTACTGGAGTGATACGCAGTATTTT. The J gene is TRBJ2-3, the V gene TRBV7-9; no definite D call. The CDR3 has 12 amino acids. CDR1 and CDR2 from the germline V gene are SEHNR and FQNEAQ (reference sequence). Trimming stripped 4 bases from V and 6 bases from J, with 8 bases between.

The chain has TRBV30 and TRBJ2-7, with 7 bases identical to TRBD1. Germline CDR1 is GTSNPN and CDR2 is SVGIG (reference sequence). The CDR3 length is 11 residues. Germline trimming cut 5 bases from V and 5 bases from J; bases unmatched to any gene: 3. The CDR3 loop reads CAWAQGDEQYF. The CDR3 DNA is TGTGCCTGGGCGCAGGGGGACGAGCAGTACTTC.

This clone was seen a few times. The chain links TRBV9 to TRBJ2-1, with TRBD2 matching over 8 bases. Germline V CDR1 and CDR2: SGDLS, YYNGEE. The CDR3 length is 14 residues. V dropped 3 bases and J dropped 8; count of bases not matched to a gene: 7. The CDR3 here is CASSAPGTRHEQFF. CDR3 nucleotide sequence: TGTGCCAGCAGCGCACCCGGGACTAGACATGAGCAGTTCTTC.